Below, 24 T cell receptor beta chains from the same sample are listed, as sequenced in a study of T cells in Graves' hyperthyroidism and ophthalmopathy. There were TCR beta CDR3 regions amplified from RNA transcripts. The HTBI primer set served for first-round RT-PCR of the TCR CDR3. TCRdb recomputed calls from the multiplex PCR reads with MiXCR, one row per CDR3 protein. The sample has about 370,000 distinct CDR3 sequences; approximately 14% are singletons. Material: blood. The receptors were gathered from an older woman with Graves' ophthalmopathy.

This clonotype was observed at least ten times. The gene calls are TRBV20-1 and TRBJ1-5; no reliable D call. The germline gives CDR1 DFQATT, CDR2 SNEGSKA (reference sequence). V lost 3 bases and J 3 bases, leaving 12 bases between the germline ends. The CDR3 covers 14 residues. Here the CDR3 DNA reads TGCAGTGCTAGGTCAGCGGGAGACAATCAGCCCCAGCATTTT. It codes for CSARSAGDNQPQHF.

This clonotype was seen ten or more times. The gene calls are TRBV5-1 and TRBJ2-1; 8 bases match TRBD1. Trimming took 4 bases from V and 4 from J; bases not matched to a gene: 10. The CDR3 is 16 residues long. Germline values: CDR1 SGHRS, CDR2 YFSETQ. The CDR3 region is CASSARQGSGYNEQFF. The CDR3 DNA sequence: TGCGCCAGCAGCGCCAGACAGGGGAGTGGGTACAATGAGCAGTTCTTC.

This clonotype was picked up a small number of times. The chain recombines TRBV20-1 with TRBJ2-7; no definite D call. This CDR3 is built from 15 residues. V lost 1 base to trimming and J lost 6 bases, with 19 bases between them. Germline assignment: CDR1 DFQATT and CDR2 SNEGSKA (reference sequence). This chain's CDR3 is CSARVILRPPGEQYF. The CDR3 bases are TGCAGTGCTAGAGTCATCTTGAGACCGCCCGGCGAGCAGTACTTC.

This CDR3 is CASSGPGGAYGYTF. The DNA for the CDR3 is TGTGCCAGCAGCGGACCTGGGGGGGCCTATGGCTACACCTTC. The rearrangement links TRBV9 to TRBJ1-2; possibly TRBD1 for D (6 bases). The CDR3 runs 14 residues. CDR1 is SGDLS and CDR2 is YYNGEE in the germline V gene. Trimming took off 3 bases at V and 4 bases at J, with 13 bases between the two ends.

This clonotype was detected ten times or more. V and J are TRBV6-6 and TRBJ1-5; TRBD1 agrees at 8 bases. The CDR3 totals 14 residues. After removal of 2 bases from V and 4 bases from J, the junction contained 1 base not matched to a gene. CDR1 and CDR2 from the germline V gene are MNHNY and SVGAGI (reference sequence). DNA of the CDR3: TGTGCCAGCAGTTACCAGGGGGCGAATCAGCCCCAGCATTTT. Translating it yields CASSYQGANQPQHF.

This chain links TRBV7-9 with TRBJ2-3, with TRBD2 identical over 10 bases. Germline loops: CDR1 SEHNR, CDR2 FQNEAQ (reference sequence). This CDR3 is 16 amino acids long. V lost 8 bases, J lost 2 bases, and 10 bases stayed unmatched. CDR3: CASETSGRRHTDTQYF. CDR3 coding DNA: TGTGCCAGCGAGACTAGCGGGCGCCGACACACAGATACGCAGTATTTT.

This clonotype has more than one count but fewer than ten. This chain joins TRBV5-1 and TRBJ2-4; D ambiguous. Germline lookup yields CDR1 SGHRS and CDR2 YFSETQ. The CDR3 extends over 14 amino acids. The V end lost 5 bases, the J end lost 0 bases, and 9 bases lay between the germline ends. CDR3 in DNA: TGCGCCAGCAGTGAGGAACTAGCCAAAAACATTCAGTACTTC. Its protein product is CASSEELAKNIQYF.

This clonotype was detected many times. The rearrangement uses TRBV5-5 and TRBJ2-5; a weak D match, TRBD2 (7 bases). In germline, CDR1 is SGHKS, CDR2 YYEKEE (reference sequence). This CDR3 has 18 residues. V dropped 0 bases and J dropped 5 bases, with 23 bases sitting between them. In DNA, the CDR3 is TGTGCCAGCAGCTTGGATGTTGCGGGGGCCGGGGGGCGGGAGACCCAGTACTTC. Its translation is CASSLDVAGAGGRETQYF.

This chain joins TRBV29-1 and TRBJ1-3; D gene unclear. Germline CDR1 reads SQVTM; CDR2 reads ANQGSEA. CDR3 length equals 14 residues. V lost 2 bases and J 4 bases, leaving 12 bases between the germline ends. The CDR3 is CSVELRERGNTIYF. Written as DNA, the CDR3 is TGCAGCGTTGAACTGCGAGAGAGGGGAAACACCATATATTTT.

This clonotype was seen a few times. The rearrangement joins TRBV5-8 to TRBJ2-7; D not resolved. The length of the CDR3 is 15 residues. Looked up from germline, CDR1 is SGHTS and CDR2 is YDEGEE. V was trimmed by 1 base and J by 3 bases, leaving 14 bases between them. The CDR3 nucleotides are TGTGCCAGCAGCTTGCCCTTTCTCCTAAGCTACGAGCAGTACTTC. Its protein product is CASSLPFLLSYEQYF. The whole variable domain, filled in from reference TRBV5-8 and TRBJ2-7, reads EAGVTQSPTHLIKTRGQQATLRCSPISGHTSVYWYQQALGLGLQFLLWYDEGEERNRGNFPPRFSGRQFPNYSSELNVNALELEDSALYLCASSLPFLLSYEQYFGPGTRLTVT.

This clonotype was seen a few times. The chain couples TRBV6-5 to TRBJ1-6; D ambiguous. The germline V gene encodes CDR1 MNHEY and CDR2 SVGAGI. This CDR3 spans 16 amino acids. Trimming left V 0 bases short and J 0 bases short, with 6 bases between. CDR3 DNA sequence: TGTGCCAGCAGTTACTCGCGGAGCTCCTATAATTCACCCCTCCACTTT. Translation gives CASSYSRSSYNSPLHF.

This rearrangement joins TRBV4-1 to TRBJ2-7; TRBD2 matches 8 bases. Germline V gene sequence: CDR1 MGHRA, CDR2 YSYEKL. This CDR3 has 14 residues. Trimming took 1 base from V and 2 from J; bases not matched to a gene: 1. This chain's CDR3 is CASSQGAGAYEQYF. CDR3 sequence (DNA): TGCGCCAGCAGCCAAGGAGCGGGAGCCTACGAGCAGTACTTC.

This rearrangement joins TRBV25-1 to TRBJ2-7, with 14 bases fitting TRBD2. The CDR3 sequence is 18 residues long. Germline-derived CDR1 and CDR2 are MGHDK and SYGVNS. J was trimmed by 5 bases and V by 1 base; bases with no gene match: 10. The CDR3 nucleotides are TGTGCCAGCAGTGAATTTAGCTCCGGGACTAGCGGGAGCCACGAGCAGTACTTC. Protein sequence: CASSEFSSGTSGSHEQYF.

This sequence joins TRBV5-1 and TRBJ2-3; 7 positions agree with TRBD1. CDR3 length: 16 residues. The trim removed 1 base at V and 4 bases at J, leaving 9 bases unmatched. Germline V CDR1 and CDR2: SGHRS, YFSETQ. CDR3 region: CASSLLTGPRSDTQYF. The CDR3 coding sequence is TGCGCCAGCAGCTTGCTGACAGGGCCGAGGTCAGATACGCAGTATTTT.

Ten or more counts support this clonotype. The genes are TRBV2 and TRBJ2-7; no clear D. Trimming removed 4 bases from V and 1 base from J, with 8 bases in between. Germline CDR1 and CDR2: SNHLY and FYNNEI. The length of the CDR3 is 13 residues. The CDR3 here is CASSGTGSYEQYF. In DNA form, the CDR3 reads TGTGCCAGCAGTGGGACGGGTTCCTACGAGCAGTACTTC.

The rearrangement joins TRBV24-1 to TRBJ1-2; D is unclear. V was trimmed by 2 bases and J by 4 bases, leaving 10 bases between them. CDR3 length: 14 residues. The V gene's germline CDR1 is KGHDR and CDR2 SFDVKD. The CDR3 coding sequence is TGTGCCACCAGTGATTATAACCTAGGCTATGGCTACACCTTC. It yields the protein CATSDYNLGYGYTF.

With regard to this clonotype: Just one base apart from a much larger clone, this may be a read error. The rearrangement links TRBV28 to TRBJ2-7; 10 bases agree with TRBD2. Germline-derived CDR1 and CDR2 are MDHEN and SYDVKM. CDR3 length: 15 amino acids. The CDR3 reads CASIPQAGGIYGQYF. In DNA, the CDR3 is TGTGCCAGCATTCCCCAAGCGGGAGGGATTTACGGGCAGTACTTC.

This clonotype was picked up a small number of times. V and J are TRBV20-1 and TRBJ1-5; a possible D gene is TRBD1 (6 bases). The CDR3 runs to 14 residues. V shed 0 bases and J shed 2 bases, with 8 bases lying between them. The germline V gene has CDR1 DFQATT and CDR2 SNEGSKA (reference sequence). CDR3 region: CSAREGGGNQPQHF. As DNA, the CDR3 is TGCAGTGCTAGAGAGGGGGGCGGCAATCAGCCCCAGCATTTT.

Many counts were recorded for this clonotype. V gene TRBV27 combines with J gene TRBJ2-6; 8 bases are a match to TRBD1. J was trimmed by 2 bases and V by 6 bases; bases with no gene match: 3. Per the germline V gene, CDR1 is MNHEY and CDR2 is SMNVEV (reference sequence). The CDR3 contains 15 residues. The CDR3 protein is CASRSGGAGANVLTF. CDR3 nucleotides: TGTGCCAGCAGATCAGGGGGCGCTGGGGCCAACGTCCTGACTTTC.

This clonotype was found once. The V call is TRBV20-1, the J call TRBJ2-1, with TRBD2 identical over 8 bases. Germline CDR1 DFQATT, CDR2 SNEGSKA (reference sequence). This CDR3 region has 12 residues. The CDR3 sequence: CSTSGPYNEQFF. The CDR3 DNA sequence: TGCAGCACTAGCGGTCCTTACAATGAGCAGTTCTTC.

This clonotype was seen many times. This rearrangement joins TRBV6-6 to TRBJ1-4, with D possibly TRBD1 on 6 matching bases. The CDR3 length is 13 residues. Germline V gives CDR1 MNHNY, CDR2 SVGAGI (reference sequence). The V and J ends lost 2 bases and 5 bases respectively, with 6 bases between them. The CDR3 bases are TGTGCCAGCAGTTACGACAGGAATGAAAAACTGTTTTTT. Encoded protein: CASSYDRNEKLFF.

The sample holds many counts of this clonotype. The genes are TRBV2 and TRBJ2-4, with a possible D match to TRBD2 (5 bases). This CDR3 spans 14 amino acids. CDR1 is SNHLY, CDR2 FYNNEI, per germline. Trimming removed 6 bases from V and 9 bases from J, with 18 bases in between. CDR3 in amino acids: CASSPTLNEGIQYF. The CDR3 DNA follows: TGTGCCAGCAGCCCTACTCTTAACGAGGGCATTCAGTACTTC.

This clonotype was observed a handful of times. The chain joins TRBV4-2 to TRBJ2-3, with TRBD2 matching over 7 bases. Germline CDR1 LGHNA, CDR2 YNFKEQ. CDR3 length: 16 residues. The V and J ends lost 0 bases and 0 bases, in that order; junction bases with no gene match: 3. The DNA of the CDR3 is TGTGCCAGCAGCCAAGAGACTAGCCGAAGCACAGATACGCAGTATTTT. Amino acids: CASSQETSRSTDTQYF.

This clonotype was counted at least ten times. The V gene is TRBV10-3, the J gene TRBJ2-7; 8 bases are a match to TRBD1. CDR1 is ENHRY and CDR2 is SYGVKD in the germline V gene. This CDR3 is built from 12 residues. The V and J ends lost 11 bases and 2 bases, in that order; junction bases with no gene match: 5. The DNA of the CDR3 is TGTGCCTCCCGGGACAGGCCCTACGAGCAGTACTTC. Translation gives CASRDRPYEQYF.